What follows are 23 T cell receptor beta chains derived from one specimen sequenced in a study of blood T cell repertoires in COVID-19. Assay used: immunoSEQ multiplex PCR; TCRdb lists only in-frame clones, some missing. The table shows roughly 78,000 clones, with 75% to 90% occurring only once. Material for sequencing was peripheral blood. These receptors were taken from a woman older than 75 with acute or convalescent COVID-19.

The CDR3 nucleotides read TGTGCCAGCAGCGGGCAGGGGGTGGGCACTGAAGCTTTCTTT. This encodes CASSGQGVGTEAFF. The chain recombines TRBV5-4 with TRBJ1-1, with 7 positions matching TRBD1. This CDR3 spans 14 amino acids. V dropped 4 bases and J dropped 4; count of bases not matched to a gene: 7. Germline V gene lookup returns CDR1 SGHNT and CDR2 YYREEE (reference sequence).

The chain carries TRBV12-5 and TRBJ1-1, with 9 bases matching TRBD1. The V gene's germline CDR1 is LGHNT and CDR2 FRNRAP. Trimming removed 7 bases from V and 4 bases from J; junction bases left unmatched: 4. This CDR3 is 13 amino acids long. CDR3 sequence (DNA): TGTGCTAGTGCCCCGGACAGGGGCACTGAAGCTTTCTTT. Translated: CASAPDRGTEAFF.

The chain carries TRBV21-1 and TRBJ2-7; the table's D call TRBD2 went unverified against the DNA. TRBV21-1 is shown as a pseudogene. The CDR3 covers 16 residues. CDR3 nucleotide sequence: TGTGCCAGCAGCAAAGGCCCCGGGACTAGCTCCTACGAGCAGTACTTC. It specifies CASSKGPGTSSYEQYF.

This rearrangement joins TRBV5-6 to TRBJ2-1, with 13 bases aligning to TRBD2. This CDR3 region has 15 residues. Trimming cost V 6 bases and J 6 bases; bases outside gene matches: 6. The V gene's germline CDR1 is SGHDT and CDR2 YYEEEE. CDR3 loop: CASTHWTSGSNEQFF. The CDR3 DNA is TGTGCCAGCACCCATTGGACTAGCGGGAGCAATGAGCAGTTCTTC.

This sequence joins TRBV12-3 or TRBV12-4 and TRBJ2-1; perhaps TRBD1 as D (6 bases). Trimming stripped 7 bases from V and 4 bases from J, with 11 bases between. The CDR3 contains 13 residues. CDR3 residues: CASTIDRYNEQFF. CDR3 sequence (DNA): TGTGCCAGCACTATAGACAGGTACAATGAGCAGTTCTTC.

In its sample, this clone is medium-sized (0.01 to 0.1%). The chain carries TRBV10-2 and TRBJ2-1; D call uncertain. The germline V gene encodes CDR1 WSHSY and CDR2 SAAADI. There are 12 residues in the CDR3. Trimming cost V 11 bases and J 5 bases, with 13 bases left between them. The CDR3 loop is CAGARANNEQFF. Here the CDR3 DNA reads TGCGCCGGTGCAAGAGCAAACAATGAGCAGTTCTTC.

The chain employs TRBV5-5 and TRBJ1-1, with a possible D match to TRBD1 (5 bases). Germline-derived CDR1 and CDR2 are SGHKS and YYEKEE (reference sequence). CDR3 size: 15 residues. Trimming pared 6 bases from V and 0 bases from J, leaving 15 bases between. The CDR3 DNA sequence: TGTGCCAGCACCCCCTCTCAGGGTTTGAACACTGAAGCTTTCTTT. Translation: CASTPSQGLNTEAFF.

This clone has just a few counts. The chain is built from TRBV30 and TRBJ1-1; D is unresolved. The germline gives CDR1 GTSNPN, CDR2 SVGIG (reference sequence). This CDR3 has 14 amino acids. Trimming pared 5 bases from V and 4 bases from J, leaving 17 bases between. Here the CDR3 DNA reads TGTGCCTGGGCCCGAGGAACCCGCGGCACTGAAGCTTTCTTT. Amino acids: CAWARGTRGTEAFF. Variable domain in full (rest from reference TRBV30 and TRBJ1-1): SQTIHQWPATLVQPVGSPLSLECTVEGTSNPNLYWYRQAAGRGLQLLFYSVGIGQISSEVPQNLSASRPQDRQFILSSKKLLLSDSGFYLCAWARGTRGTEAFFGQGTRLTVV.

The chain uses TRBV28 and TRBJ2-7; TRBD2 aligns across 11 bases. Germline V gives CDR1 MDHEN, CDR2 SYDVKM. J was trimmed by 7 bases and V by 2 bases; bases with no gene match: 7. This CDR3 comprises 15 residues. This CDR3 reads CASSLMTSGIREQYF. The CDR3 DNA is TGTGCCAGCAGTTTAATGACTAGCGGGATCCGTGAGCAGTACTTC. Looking up the rest from reference TRBV28 and TRBJ2-7 gives the full variable domain: DVKVTQSSRYLVKRTGEKVFLECVQDMDHENMFWYRQDPGLGLRLIYFSYDVKMKEKGDIPEGYSVSREKKERFSLILESASTNQTSMYLCASSLMTSGIREQYFGPGTRLTVT.

This chain connects TRBV7-9 to TRBJ2-1; D unclear. The CDR3 has 12 residues. Trimming removed 4 bases from V and 5 bases from J, with 6 bases in between. The V gene's germline CDR1 is SEHNR and CDR2 FQNEAQ (reference sequence). The CDR3 DNA reads TGTGCCAGCAGCTCCCAAAACAATGAGCAGTTCTTC. Amino acid sequence: CASSSQNNEQFF.

V gene TRBV19 combines with J gene TRBJ1-5; TRBD1 might be the D (5 bases). V lost 6 bases and J lost 0, with 9 bases in between. CDR1 is LNHDA and CDR2 is SQIVND in the germline V gene (reference sequence). CDR3 length: 14 amino acids. The CDR3 protein is CASRIRVSNQPQHF. The CDR3 DNA reads as TGTGCCAGTAGAATCAGGGTTAGCAATCAGCCCCAGCATTTT.

V and J are TRBV10-2 and TRBJ2-1, with D possibly matching TRBD2 (5 bases). V lost 6 bases to trimming and J lost 4 bases, with 10 bases between them. The germline V gene has CDR1 WSHSY and CDR2 SAAADI. The CDR3 loop spans 13 amino acids. The CDR3: CASRLAEYNEQFF. The CDR3 bases are TGCGCCAGCAGGCTAGCAGAATACAATGAGCAGTTCTTC.

The rearrangement joins TRBV28 to TRBJ1-1; D unclear. The CDR3 length is 12 residues. Germline values: CDR1 MDHEN, CDR2 SYDVKM. The V gene lost 2 bases and the J gene lost 5 bases, with 6 bases spanning the gap. CDR3 bases: TGTGCCAGCAGTTTAGAGCGGACTGAAGCTTTCTTT. Translation gives CASSLERTEAFF.

V and J are TRBV6-5 and TRBJ2-1; 9 bases line up with TRBD2. The V segment lost 7 bases and the J segment 7 bases; nucleotides outside the gene matches: 8. The germline V gene encodes CDR1 MNHEY and CDR2 SVGAGI. This CDR3 region has 14 residues. This CDR3 reads CASNFAGGRNEQFF. The CDR3 nucleotides are TGTGCCAGCAATTTCGCGGGGGGGCGGAATGAGCAGTTCTTC.

The chain joins TRBV9 to TRBJ1-3; D is unclear. From germline, CDR1 is SGDLS and CDR2 YYNGEE. The CDR3 spans 14 residues. Trimming stripped 3 bases from V and 0 bases from J, with 7 bases between. The CDR3 loop reads CASSGGISGNTIYF. The CDR3 coding sequence is TGTGCCAGCAGCGGAGGGATCTCTGGAAACACCATATATTTT.

The chain employs TRBV27 and TRBJ1-6; D may be TRBD1 (5 bases). Germline assignment: CDR1 MNHEY and CDR2 SMNVEV (reference sequence). CDR3 length equals 13 residues. V dropped 6 bases and J dropped 7 bases, with 10 bases sitting between them. The CDR3 protein is CASRTVENSPLHF. The CDR3 DNA reads TGTGCCAGCAGGACAGTAGAAAATTCACCCCTCCACTTT.

The chain couples TRBV10-3 to TRBJ1-1; 7 nucleotides line up with TRBD1. The germline CDR1 and CDR2 sequences are ENHRY and SYGVKD. This CDR3 has 14 residues. Trimming took 6 bases from V and 0 from J; bases not matched to a gene: 4. The CDR3 is CAIRPGQLNTEAFF. CDR3 bases: TGTGCCATCAGGCCGGGACAGCTGAACACTGAAGCTTTCTTT.

V gene TRBV18 combines with J gene TRBJ2-7; 8 bases match TRBD1. Germline V lookup: CDR1 KGHSH, CDR2 LQKENI. The CDR3 has 16 residues. V gave up 6 bases and J gave up 4 bases; unmatched junction bases: 14. This chain's CDR3 is CASSLGVGTGGYEQYF. The CDR3 nucleotides read TGTGCCAGCTCGCTGGGAGTTGGGACAGGTGGTTACGAGCAGTACTTC.

The rearrangement links TRBV27 to TRBJ1-1; no clear D. Trimming stripped 2 bases from V and 1 base from J, with 5 bases between. The germline gives CDR1 MNHEY, CDR2 SMNVEV (reference sequence). The CDR3 sequence is 13 residues long. CDR3 residues: CASSLGRNTEAFF. DNA of the CDR3: TGTGCCAGCAGTTTAGGGAGGAACACTGAAGCTTTCTTT.

This sequence joins TRBV19 and TRBJ2-5; the D gene is possibly TRBD2 (5 bases). V was shortened by 5 bases and J by 5 bases, with 18 bases between the two germline ends. Germline V lookup: CDR1 LNHDA, CDR2 SQIVND (reference sequence). The CDR3 is 15 amino acids. The chain's CDR3 is CASSLYWTSDETQYF. CDR3 in DNA: TGTGCCAGTAGTCTGTACTGGACTTCCGACGAGACCCAGTACTTC.

The V and J genes are TRBV19 and TRBJ1-5, with D perhaps TRBD1 (5 bases). CDR3 size: 14 residues. V lost 7 bases and J lost 5, with 15 bases in between. Germline lookup yields CDR1 LNHDA and CDR2 SQIVND (reference sequence). CDR3: CASIKQGMDQPQHF. For the CDR3, the DNA is TGTGCCAGTATTAAGCAGGGTATGGATCAGCCCCAGCATTTT.

The chain joins TRBV9 to TRBJ1-3, with D maybe TRBD1 (5 bases). Germline V gene data show CDR1 as SGDLS and CDR2 as YYNGEE. Deletions cut 3 bases from V and 4 bases from J, with 23 bases between. The CDR3 runs 18 residues. Here the CDR3 reads CASSAFGPAGPKGNTIYF. In DNA, the CDR3 is TGTGCCAGCAGCGCATTCGGACCGGCGGGGCCCAAGGGAAACACCATATATTTT.

The rearrangement links TRBV2 to TRBJ1-2; D gene unclear. Trimming cost V 10 bases and J 5 bases, with 14 bases left between them. CDR1 and CDR2 (germline): SNHLY, FYNNEI. The CDR3 covers 12 residues. The CDR3 protein is CATPGKAYGYTF. The CDR3 coding sequence is TGTGCCACCCCAGGAAAGGCTTATGGCTACACCTTC.